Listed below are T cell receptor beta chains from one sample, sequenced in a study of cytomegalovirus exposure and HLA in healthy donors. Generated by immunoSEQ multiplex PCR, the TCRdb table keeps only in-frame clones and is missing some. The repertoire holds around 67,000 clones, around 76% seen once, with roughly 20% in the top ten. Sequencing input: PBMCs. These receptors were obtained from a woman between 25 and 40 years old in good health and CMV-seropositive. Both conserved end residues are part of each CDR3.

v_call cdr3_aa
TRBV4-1 CASSQAMVPTGGQETQYF
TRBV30 CAWSVLRTGRGYEQYF
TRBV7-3 CASSHLGLAGNEQFF
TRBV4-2 CASSQASSGRQYTQYF
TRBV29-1 CSANINPTGRNTEAFF
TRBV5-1 CASSMGPSGEKLFF
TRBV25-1 CASRRGTDTQYF
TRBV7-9 CASSFGAGGLYEQYF
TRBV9 CASSVDGRETQYF
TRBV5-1 CASRTGGSYGYTF
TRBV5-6 CASSLGQGDYEQYF
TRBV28 CASSLWQATNEKLFF
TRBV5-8 CASSLEGQGGDEQFF
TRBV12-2 CASRGHVNGYTF
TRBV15 CATSRDRETQYF
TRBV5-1 CASSLDTGTEAFF
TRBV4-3 CASSQDQKGRSYEQYF
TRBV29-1 CSVKASGQETQYF